This T cell receptor beta chain was identified during a study of beta chain features in type 1 diabetes. This clone was detected a few times. Per the germline V gene, CDR1 is SGHVS and CDR2 is FNYEAQ. The V end lost 5 bases, the J end lost 1 base, and 17 bases lay between the germline ends. This CDR3 is built from 16 residues. A sort by CD45RO/CCR7/CD25/CD127/CD95/CD27 yielded CD4+ naive, central memory, regulatory and stem cell-like memory cells. The study reverse transcribed the entire isolated RNA, so it sequenced expressed TCRB transcripts. Method: immunoSEQ multiplex PCR; TCRdb's copy keeps in-frame clones and lacks some. Here the sample spans roughly 350,000 clones, 11% being singletons.

The receptor was derived from a woman in her twenties or thirties in good health. Sequencing input: naive CD4+ T cells from blood. V gene TRBV7-6 combines with J gene TRBJ2-5; D remains unclear. The CDR3 protein is CASSPVIAWSQETQYF. DNA of the CDR3: TGTGCCAGCAGCCCTGTCATAGCCTGGTCCCAAGAGACCCAGTACTTC.